This T cell receptor (beta chain) was sequenced for a study of shared clonotypes between healthy human individuals. Study at large: A couple of women and a few men aged 18 to 49 served as donors. Findings and limits, study-wide: Roughly 4.6% of naive CD4 clonotypes were common to a few donors.

Deep-level settings were used for running the assay. Per the study methods: ImmunoSEQ sequences covered only the junction and lacked quality scores; filtering therefore differed. Repertoires were generated with immunoSEQ multiplex PCR, while TCRdb's copy carries only in-frame clones and drops some. The DNA gave D and trimming, while V, J and clone size come from that table. This sample has 1,500,000 or so clones; approximately 98.5% occur once, and the top ten carry approximately 0.4%. Note on this clone: No antigen is known for it. A read error may account for a junction end that differs from germline.

The sequence came from a young man in good health. The sample comprised naive CD4+ T cells sorted from blood. Documented subset: CD45RA+ positively selected.

Written as DNA, the CDR3 is TGTGCCAGCAGCTTGAGCGGGATAGGGCACATTGACTTT. Protein: CASSLSGIGHIDF. V usage is TRBV5-5 and J usage is TRBJ1-1; no clear D gene. Germline assignment: CDR1 SGHKS and CDR2 YYEKEE (reference sequence). The CDR3 contains 13 residues.